This passage covers 15 T cell receptor beta chains from one sample sequenced in a study of blood T cell repertoires in COVID-19. Assay: immunoSEQ multiplex PCR; the TCRdb copy retains only in-frame clones and omits some. Of about 100,000 clones listed, 80% to 90% are singletons. Sequencing was performed on peripheral blood. Receptors were obtained from a man aged 40-49 years with active or convalescent COVID-19.

The V call is TRBV18, the J call TRBJ1-3, with D uncertain. CDR3 length equals 14 residues. V was clipped by 2 bases and J by 2 bases, with 7 bases between them. The germline V gene has CDR1 KGHSH and CDR2 LQKENI. In DNA, the CDR3 is TGTGCCAGCTCACCAGGGGAGGCTGGAAACACCATATATTTT. It codes for CASSPGEAGNTIYF.

This clone was counted once. The chain uses TRBV7-9 and TRBJ2-1; 13 bases map to TRBD2. Germline loops: CDR1 SEHNR, CDR2 FQNEAQ (reference sequence). The CDR3 consists of 13 residues. V was clipped by 7 bases and J by 8 bases; unmatched bases: 2. CDR3 residues: CASTGLAGDEQFF. The CDR3, as DNA: TGTGCCAGCACCGGACTAGCGGGGGATGAGCAGTTCTTC.

The chain recombines TRBV6-5 with TRBJ2-1; the match to TRBD2 covers 9 bases. Germline lookup yields CDR1 MNHEY and CDR2 SVGAGI. The CDR3 consists of 15 residues. V lost 7 bases to trimming and J lost 4 bases; unmatched junction nucleotides: 8. The CDR3 loop is CASILAGSTYNEQFF. DNA for the CDR3: TGTGCCAGCATCCTAGCGGGGTCGACTTACAATGAGCAGTTCTTC.

The chain has TRBV9 and TRBJ2-1; TRBD2 aligns across 10 bases. The length of the CDR3 is 16 residues. The V and J ends lost 2 bases and 4 bases, in that order; junction bases with no gene match: 6. The germline V gene has CDR1 SGDLS and CDR2 YYNGEE. CDR3 DNA: TGTGCCAGCAGCGTGACGAGACTAGCGGGTTACAATGAGCAGTTCTTC. Protein: CASSVTRLAGYNEQFF.

The CDR3 sequence is CASSALGSGSYEQYF. As DNA, the CDR3 is TGTGCCAGCAGCGCTTTGGGAAGCGGTTCCTACGAGCAGTACTTC. This chain connects TRBV7-9 to TRBJ2-7; possibly TRBD2 for D (5 bases). The CDR3 runs 15 residues. V lost 5 bases and J lost 1, with 15 bases in between. Germline values: CDR1 SEHNR, CDR2 FQNEAQ (reference sequence). The full variable domain, rest sourced from reference TRBV7-9 and TRBJ2-7, is DTGVSQNPRHKITKRGQNVTFRCDPISEHNRLYWYRQTLGQGPEFLTYFQNEAQLEKSRLLSDRFSAERPKGSFSTLEIQRTEQGDSAMYLCASSALGSGSYEQYFGPGTRLTVT.

The chain is built from TRBV4-3 and TRBJ2-5, with D possibly being TRBD1 (6 bases). With 3 bases removed from V and 4 bases from J, the gap between germline ends came to 15 bases. The CDR3 is made up of 15 amino acids. Germline V gene lookup returns CDR1 LGHNA and CDR2 YSLEER. CDR3 sequence: CASSQTGDRSETQYF. The DNA for the CDR3 is TGCGCCAGCAGCCAGACCGGCGACAGGTCAGAGACCCAGTACTTC.

The chain joins TRBV30 to TRBJ1-5; unclear D gene. This CDR3 has 13 amino acids. The germline V gene encodes CDR1 GTSNPN and CDR2 SVGIG (reference sequence). The V end was cut by 3 bases, the J end by 0 bases, with 6 bases between. The CDR3, as DNA: TGTGCCTGGAGCCGGAGTAGCAATCAGCCCCAGCATTTT. This gives the protein CAWSRSSNQPQHF.

The CDR3 spells CASSIPSGSKNIQYF. The CDR3 DNA sequence: TGTGCCAGTAGTATTCCCAGCGGGTCCAAAAACATTCAGTACTTC. The V and J genes are TRBV19 and TRBJ2-4, with D tentatively TRBD2 (6 bases). Trimming shortened V by 3 bases and J by 2 bases, and 11 bases separated the two germline ends. This CDR3 comprises 15 residues. CDR1 is LNHDA and CDR2 is SQIVND in the germline V gene (reference sequence).

This clone appeared once. V gene TRBV7-2 combines with J gene TRBJ1-2; D remains unclear. Germline lookup yields CDR1 SGHTA and CDR2 FQGNSA. Trimming shortened V by 5 bases and J by 7 bases, and 11 bases separated the two germline ends. This CDR3 is 12 amino acids long. In nucleotides, the CDR3 is TGTGCCAGCAGCGAGGTAGAAACTGGCTACACCTTC. Its translation: CASSEVETGYTF.

The chain links TRBV9 to TRBJ2-1; 13 bases are shared with TRBD2. Germline V gene lookup returns CDR1 SGDLS and CDR2 YYNGEE. The ends lost 0 bases at V and 10 bases at J; junction bases unmatched: 13. The CDR3 runs to 18 residues. In DNA, the CDR3 is TGTGCCAGCAGCGTAGAGGAGGGGGGACTAGCGGGGTCTTGGGAGCAGTTCTTC. Translating gives CASSVEEGGLAGSWEQFF.

This clone came up once. The chain is built from TRBV7-2 and TRBJ2-5; weak D call: TRBD1 (6 bases). The CDR3 sequence is 13 residues long. V was trimmed by 5 bases and J by 5 bases, leaving 12 bases between them. Per the germline V gene, CDR1 is SGHTA and CDR2 is FQGNSA. DNA of the CDR3: TGTGCCAGCAGCCCACGGACAGTGGAGACCCAGTACTTC. This codes for CASSPRTVETQYF.

The chain uses TRBV28 and TRBJ1-1; D ambiguous. The CDR3 spans 12 residues. Looked up from germline, CDR1 is MDHEN and CDR2 is SYDVKM. The V end was cut by 7 bases, the J end by 8 bases, with 14 bases between. The CDR3: CASNRGGREAFF. The CDR3 coding sequence is TGTGCCAGCAACCGAGGAGGCAGGGAAGCTTTCTTT.

The J gene is TRBJ1-1, the V gene TRBV24-1; the D gene is possibly TRBD1 (6 bases). Looked up from germline, CDR1 is KGHDR and CDR2 is SFDVKD. The V end was cut by 9 bases, the J end by 0 bases, with 10 bases between. The CDR3 runs 13 residues. The CDR3 coding sequence is TGTGCCACCCGCAGGGGTTTGAACACTGAAGCTTTCTTT. This codes for CATRRGLNTEAFF.

The J gene is TRBJ1-5, the V gene TRBV27; 8 bases are a match to TRBD1. The CDR3 extends over 15 amino acids. Germline V lookup: CDR1 MNHEY, CDR2 SMNVEV (reference sequence). V dropped 4 bases and J dropped 3; count of bases not matched to a gene: 5. As DNA, the CDR3 is TGTGCCAGCAGTTGGACAGGGAGGGACAATCAGCCCCAGCATTTT. Protein product: CASSWTGRDNQPQHF.

This clone was recorded a few times. V is TRBV5-1 and J is TRBJ1-2; D ambiguous. The CDR3 runs to 12 residues. CDR1 is SGHRS and CDR2 is YFSETQ in the germline V gene. The V end lost 5 bases, the J end lost 8 bases, and 13 bases lay between the germline ends. The CDR3 DNA is TGCGCCAGCAGGTCGGGAGATGCGGGCTACACCTTC. This codes for CASRSGDAGYTF.